This T cell receptor (beta chain) derives from a study of T cells in tumors after PD-1 blockade. TCRdb's table, derived via immunoSEQ multiplex PCR, lists solely in-frame clones and lacks some. This sample has about 14,000 clones, with about 66% found just once. Per the germline V gene, CDR1 is SGHDT and CDR2 is YYEEEE. V gave up 1 base and J gave up 1 base, with 2 bases separating them. CDR3 length: 12 residues. The material sequenced was tumor tissue, taken after anti-PD-1 treatment. The receptor's source is a human donor with cutaneous squamous cell carcinoma. The genes are TRBV5-6 and TRBJ1-1; D not resolved. CDR3 in DNA: TGTGCCAGCAGCTTGAAGAACACTGAAGCTTTCTTT. This translates into CASSLKNTEAFF.